Shown below are 4 T cell receptor beta chains from a single sample sequenced in a study of shared clonotypes between healthy human individuals. Clones were read by immunoSEQ multiplex PCR, and TCRdb kept only the in-frame ones, dropping some. The table has roughly 490,000 clones, approximately 79% seen once. Material: PBMCs. The receptors stem from a woman aged 40 to 50 in good health. Some clones in this sample may be carry-over from other donors' samples.

This clone came up many times. This sequence joins TRBV10-2 and TRBJ2-6, with D hard to call. Per germline, CDR1 WSHSY and CDR2 SAAADI. CDR3 size: 15 residues. V was clipped by 7 bases and J by 2 bases, with 12 bases between them. Here the CDR3 reads CASTPATAGANVLTF. The CDR3 DNA reads as TGCGCCAGCACCCCCGCCACGGCTGGGGCCAACGTCCTGACTTTC.

This CDR3 is CASSQDRDRSSYNEQFF. The CDR3, as DNA: TGCGCCAGCAGCCAAGATCGCGACAGGAGCTCCTACAATGAGCAGTTCTTC. The J gene is TRBJ2-1, the V gene TRBV4-3, with D maybe TRBD1 (6 bases). The CDR3 is 17 residues long. CDR1 is LGHNA and CDR2 is YSLEER in the germline V gene. Between the trimmed V and J ends, which lost 0 bases and 0 bases, there was a span of 12 bases.

This clone was counted ten times or more. V and J are TRBV4-2 and TRBJ2-5; 9 nucleotides agree with TRBD1. CDR3 length equals 14 residues. Unmatched junction bases numbered 2, after V lost 1 base and J lost 5 bases. Germline CDR1 is LGHNA and CDR2 is YNFKEQ. This CDR3 is CASSQGDRDETQYF. The DNA of the CDR3 is TGTGCCAGCAGCCAAGGGGACAGGGATGAGACCCAGTACTTC.

The chain links TRBV7-6 to TRBJ2-3, with D perhaps TRBD1 (5 bases). This CDR3 is built from 17 residues. Trimming shortened V by 5 bases and J by 6 bases, and 24 bases separated the two germline ends. CDR1 and CDR2 from the germline V gene are SGHVS and FNYEAQ. This CDR3 reads CASSPSAGSRLGDTQYF. The CDR3 bases are TGTGCCAGCAGCCCGTCGGCAGGGTCGAGGTTAGGGGATACGCAGTATTTT.